This T cell receptor (beta chain) was found in a study of T cells in Graves' hyperthyroidism and ophthalmopathy. Ophthalmopathy patients showed a Clinical Activity Score of at least 3, NOSPECS grade of at least 4 and duration under 3 months. V trimming: 5 bases; J trimming: 3 bases; junction bases outside the gene matches: 9. Germline V gene lookup returns CDR1 SNHLY and CDR2 FYNNEI. The CDR3 contains 15 residues. The sample holds many counts of this clonotype. The target antigen is unknown. Findings and limits, study-wide: Prediction of ophthalmopathy progression came a median approximately 6 months pre-onset. Researchers report that a 13 V-J model separated ophthalmopathy from stable hyperthyroidism. Blood also contained most expanded thyroid clonotypes above 0.001.

Researchers amplified the TCR beta CDR3 regions from RNA transcripts. The study used the HTBI primer set for a first-round RT-PCR of the TCR CDR3. Using its own MiXCR run on the multiplex PCR reads, TCRdb lists one record per CDR3 protein. The data show some 650,000 distinct CDR3 sequences, approximately 15% seen once. This receptor was taken from a woman between 35 and 50 years old with Graves' ophthalmopathy. Source material: blood. This chain joins TRBV2 and TRBJ1-1; 7 bases fit TRBD1. CDR3 sequence reads: CASSRTGFEDTEAFF. The CDR3 nucleotides read TGTGCCAGCAGTAGGACAGGTTTCGAGGACACTGAAGCTTTCTTT. Together with reference TRBV2 and TRBJ1-1, the CDR3 gives the full variable domain: EPEVTQTPSHQVTQMGQEVILRCVPISNHLYFYWYRQILGQKVEFLVSFYNNEISEKSEIFDDQFSVERPDGSNFTLKIRSTKLEDSAMYFCASSRTGFEDTEAFFGQGTRLTVV.